Listed here are 31 T cell receptor beta chains from one sample, sequenced in a study of early T cells in non-severe SARS-CoV-2 infection. TCRdb re-called the 5' RACE reads with MiXCR, one entry per CDR3 protein. The sample lists approximately 28,000 distinct CDR3 sequences, more than 3.5% occurring once. Input material: whole blood. Receptors were obtained from an adult who was a healthcare worker with PCR-confirmed SARS-CoV-2 infection or an uninfected control (not recorded which).

The chain has TRBV12-3 or TRBV12-4 and TRBJ1-1; 8 nucleotides match TRBD1. This CDR3 has 15 amino acids. Trimming took 3 bases from V and 1 from J; bases not matched to a gene: 4. The CDR3 here is CASSFWDRPNTEAFF. The CDR3 DNA is TGTGCCAGCAGTTTCTGGGACAGGCCGAACACTGAAGCTTTCTTT.

This clonotype was picked up many times. This chain connects TRBV6-6 to TRBJ2-3; D may be TRBD1 or TRBD2 (5 bases each). Trimming left V 8 bases short and J 4 bases short, with 16 bases between. Germline V gene data show CDR1 as MNHNY and CDR2 as SVGAGI (reference sequence). This CDR3 has 14 residues. The CDR3 region has the DNA TGTGCCAGCTCCTCTTTCGGGGCCCCAGATACGCAGTATTTT. Its translation is CASSSFGAPDTQYF.

The chain recombines TRBV27 with TRBJ2-7; 10 nucleotides agree with TRBD1. The CDR3 covers 14 residues. The ends lost 3 bases at V and 6 bases at J; junction bases unmatched: 5. The V gene's germline CDR1 is MNHEY and CDR2 SMNVEV (reference sequence). As DNA, the CDR3 is TGTGCCAGCAGTTTCGCCGGGACAGGGGTCGAGCAGTACTTC. The encoded protein is CASSFAGTGVEQYF.

This clonotype was seen a few times. The V gene is TRBV7-2, the J gene TRBJ2-2, with a tentative D call TRBD1 (5 bases). The CDR3 consists of 15 residues. V dropped 2 bases and J dropped 6 bases, with 13 bases sitting between them. Germline V CDR1 and CDR2: SGHTA, FQGNSA. CDR3 residues: CASSLRVGLAGELFF. DNA for the CDR3: TGTGCCAGCAGCTTAAGAGTGGGGCTAGCCGGGGAGCTGTTTTTT.

The chain links TRBV7-8 to TRBJ2-2; D is uncertain. The CDR3 is 14 amino acids. V was clipped by 6 bases and J by 0 bases, with 8 bases between them. Germline assignment: CDR1 SGHVS and CDR2 FQNEAQ. The CDR3 DNA follows: TGTGCCAGCAGGCGGTCCCCGAACACCGGGGAGCTGTTTTTT. This translates into CASRRSPNTGELFF.

This clonotype was observed at least ten times. The chain recombines TRBV7-8 with TRBJ2-1, with 13 bases fitting TRBD2. Germline V gene sequence: CDR1 SGHVS, CDR2 FQNEAQ. Losses at the gene ends were 2 bases for V and 4 bases for J; bases not matched to a gene: 5. CDR3 length: 17 residues. In DNA, the CDR3 is TGTGCCAGCAGCTTAAGGACTAGCGGGAGTATGTACAATGAGCAGTTCTTC. Translating it yields CASSLRTSGSMYNEQFF.

This chain joins TRBV7-2 and TRBJ1-1; 8 bases map to TRBD1. The CDR3 covers 13 residues. Germline assignment: CDR1 SGHTA and CDR2 FQGNSA. V gave up 3 bases and J gave up 7 bases; unmatched junction bases: 4. The CDR3 loop reads CASSLGQALEAFF. The DNA for the CDR3 is TGTGCCAGCAGCTTGGGACAGGCCCTTGAAGCTTTCTTT.

This clonotype has ten or more counts. The chain recombines TRBV18 with TRBJ2-7; possibly TRBD1 for D (7 bases). CDR3 length equals 13 residues. Germline-derived CDR1 and CDR2 are KGHSH and LQKENI. Between the trimmed V and J ends, which lost 6 bases and 3 bases, there was a span of 12 bases. CDR3 sequence (DNA): TGTGCCAGCTCGCGGGACAGTTTCTACGAGCAGTACTTC. Its translation: CASSRDSFYEQYF.

At least ten counts were recorded for this clonotype. The V gene is TRBV19, the J gene TRBJ2-3, with TRBD1 matching 12 bases. Germline V gene sequence: CDR1 LNHDA, CDR2 SQIVND (reference sequence). The CDR3 totals 16 residues. After removal of 3 bases from V and 7 bases from J, the junction contained 8 bases not matched to a gene. The CDR3 region is CASSITGTGGMYTQYF. CDR3 DNA: TGTGCCAGTAGTATCACCGGGACAGGGGGCATGTATACGCAGTATTTT.

This clonotype was seen at least ten times. This sequence joins TRBV6-5 and TRBJ2-3; 13 positions match TRBD2. The CDR3 totals 16 residues. Unmatched junction bases numbered 6, after V lost 5 bases and J lost 4 bases. CDR1 is MNHEY and CDR2 is SVGAGI in the germline V gene. The CDR3 coding sequence is TGTGCCAGCAGTCAGCCGGGACTAGCGGGATCAGATACGCAGTATTTT. Its translation is CASSQPGLAGSDTQYF.

The rearrangement joins TRBV6-2 or TRBV6-3 to TRBJ2-1; 9 bases align to TRBD2. Unmatched junction bases numbered 7, after V lost 6 bases and J lost 4 bases. There are 15 residues in the CDR3. The V gene's germline CDR1 is MNHEY and CDR2 SVGEGT. The CDR3 DNA follows: TGTGCCAGCAGGCTTCTAGCGGGATTTTACAATGAGCAGTTCTTC. It codes for CASRLLAGFYNEQFF.

This clonotype has a handful of counts. This sequence joins TRBV12-3 or TRBV12-4 and TRBJ2-7; the match to TRBD2 covers 10 bases. V was clipped by 4 bases and J by 5 bases; unmatched bases: 5. This CDR3 is built from 14 residues. CDR3 sequence: CASSYSGRADEQYF. CDR3 in DNA: TGTGCCAGCAGTTACAGCGGGAGGGCCGACGAGCAGTACTTC.

This clonotype showed up many times. V gene TRBV19 combines with J gene TRBJ2-7, with a possible D match to TRBD1 (5 bases). V was shortened by 8 bases and J by 5 bases, with 13 bases between the two germline ends. This CDR3 comprises 12 residues. CDR1 LNHDA and CDR2 SQIVND come from the germline V gene (reference sequence). CDR3 in DNA: TGTGCCAGTTCGTCTGGGGCCAACGAGCAGTACTTC. This codes for CASSSGANEQYF.

The V and J genes are TRBV12-3 or TRBV12-4 and TRBJ2-7; D unclear. The CDR3 extends over 12 amino acids. Trimming stripped 5 bases from V and 2 bases from J, with 7 bases between. The CDR3 protein is CASSTRPYEQYF. The CDR3 nucleotides read TGTGCCAGCAGTACCAGACCCTACGAGCAGTACTTC.

This clonotype was counted at least ten times. CDR3 loop: CASRGQGVAGELFF. The CDR3 DNA reads as TGTGCCAGCAGGGGACAGGGAGTTGCCGGGGAGCTGTTTTTT. The V and J genes are TRBV12-3 or TRBV12-4 and TRBJ2-2, with TRBD1 matching over 9 bases. This CDR3 spans 14 amino acids. V dropped 6 bases and J dropped 6; count of bases not matched to a gene: 5.

This clonotype was recorded many times. This sequence joins TRBV18 and TRBJ2-1, with TRBD1 matching 7 bases. Germline V gene data show CDR1 as KGHSH and CDR2 as LQKENI. The CDR3 loop spans 16 amino acids. V dropped 5 bases and J dropped 4; count of bases not matched to a gene: 11. The DNA for the CDR3 is TGTGCCAGCTCAGCAAGACAGGGCTACTTTTACAATGAGCAGTTCTTC. It codes for CASSARQGYFYNEQFF.

The rearrangement uses TRBV5-5 and TRBJ1-1, with 8 positions matching TRBD1. V shed 6 bases and J 7 bases; nucleotides not matched to a gene: 11. CDR3 length: 14 amino acids. Germline lookup yields CDR1 SGHKS and CDR2 YYEKEE (reference sequence). The CDR3 loop reads CASTQGAPAGEAFF. The CDR3 nucleotides read TGTGCCAGCACCCAGGGGGCCCCCGCGGGTGAAGCTTTCTTT.

This clonotype was observed at least ten times. This rearrangement joins TRBV29-1 to TRBJ1-2, with D possibly TRBD1 on 5 matching bases. Germline CDR1 SQVTM, CDR2 ANQGSEA. The CDR3 length is 14 residues. Trimming stripped 5 bases from V and 9 bases from J, with 22 bases between. The CDR3 DNA reads as TGCAGCGTTCTTTTCGGGGCGCAAATTGGTCGCTACACCTTC. Translated: CSVLFGAQIGRYTF.

This clonotype qualifies as medium-sized (0.01 to 0.1%). The chain uses TRBV6-2 or TRBV6-3 and TRBJ1-2; D call uncertain. V lost 2 bases, J lost 4 bases, and 11 bases lay in between. CDR1 and CDR2 from the germline V gene are MNHEY and SVGEGT. The CDR3 spans 14 residues. This CDR3 reads CASSYPQQFYGYTF. The CDR3 DNA reads TGTGCCAGCAGTTACCCACAGCAGTTCTATGGCTACACCTTC.

This clonotype was seen ten or more times. The chain joins TRBV27 to TRBJ2-3; 9 bases agree with TRBD2. The CDR3 loop spans 15 amino acids. J gave up 4 bases and V 5 bases, and 7 bases lay outside the gene matches. Germline CDR1 is MNHEY and CDR2 is SMNVEV (reference sequence). The CDR3 protein is CASSPGTSFADTQYF. CDR3 in DNA: TGTGCCAGCAGTCCCGGGACTAGCTTTGCAGATACGCAGTATTTT.

The genes are TRBV7-2 and TRBJ2-5; perhaps TRBD2 as D (6 bases). The CDR3 totals 17 residues. Trimming removed 6 bases from V and 4 bases from J, with 24 bases in between. The germline V gene encodes CDR1 SGHTA and CDR2 FQGNSA. The CDR3, as DNA: TGTGCCAGCAGTCCCACGGGGGTGGCCCACTACGGAGAGACCCAGTACTTC. Translation gives CASSPTGVAHYGETQYF.

This clonotype was counted ten times or more. The genes are TRBV6-2 or TRBV6-3 and TRBJ2-7; no definite D call. Germline V gene data show CDR1 as MNHEY and CDR2 as SVGEGT. V lost 1 base and J 5 bases, leaving 6 bases between the germline ends. This CDR3 has 12 residues. DNA of the CDR3: TGTGCCAGCAGTTACTTCGGCAACGAGCAGTACTTC. Its protein is CASSYFGNEQYF.

V is TRBV27 and J is TRBJ2-1; D gene unclear. The germline gives CDR1 MNHEY, CDR2 SMNVEV (reference sequence). This CDR3 is 16 amino acids long. Trimming cost V 6 bases and J 3 bases, with 18 bases left between them. CDR3 coding DNA: TGTGCCAGCAGCGCAGCCGGACCAGTCGACTACAATGAGCAGTTCTTC. It codes for CASSAAGPVDYNEQFF.

There are many counts of this clonotype. The rearrangement joins TRBV6-2 or TRBV6-3 to TRBJ2-7, with a weak D call TRBD1 (5 bases). V lost 6 bases and J lost 2, with 14 bases in between. The CDR3 extends over 14 amino acids. Germline-derived CDR1 and CDR2 are MNHEY and SVGEGT. The DNA for the CDR3 is TGTGCCAGCAGAGGGCACGCAGGGACCTACGAGCAGTACTTC. This codes for CASRGHAGTYEQYF.

This clonotype showed up many times. The J gene is TRBJ2-5, the V gene TRBV24-1; 14 nucleotides agree with TRBD2. CDR3 length: 16 residues. Per the germline V gene, CDR1 is KGHDR and CDR2 is SFDVKD. Trimming cost V 5 bases and J 1 base; bases outside gene matches: 2. CDR3 loop: CATSGGTSGSQETQYF. The CDR3 DNA reads as TGTGCCACCAGTGGAGGGACTAGCGGGAGCCAAGAGACCCAGTACTTC.

In its sample, this clonotype was seen many times. V gene TRBV7-9 combines with J gene TRBJ1-2; a possible D gene is TRBD1 (6 bases). Trimming cost V 1 base and J 8 bases, with 11 bases left between them. From germline, CDR1 is SEHNR and CDR2 FQNEAQ (reference sequence). The CDR3 extends over 13 amino acids. The CDR3 DNA reads TGTGCCAGCAGCTTAGAGACTGGGGGCGGCTACACCTTC. This codes for CASSLETGGGYTF.

By frequency in the sample, this clonotype is medium-sized. The genes are TRBV7-9 and TRBJ2-3, with no clear D. The CDR3 covers 14 residues. Trimming shortened V by 3 bases and J by 2 bases, and 9 bases separated the two germline ends. CDR1 SEHNR and CDR2 FQNEAQ come from the germline V gene (reference sequence). The CDR3 spells CASSLSAVTDTQYF. CDR3 coding DNA: TGTGCCAGCAGCTTGAGTGCGGTCACAGATACGCAGTATTTT.

Many counts were recorded for this clonotype. The rearrangement links TRBV11-2 to TRBJ1-6, with D possibly matching TRBD1 (6 bases). CDR3 length: 14 amino acids. CDR1 is SGHAT and CDR2 is FQNNGV in the germline V gene. Trimming left V 5 bases short and J 9 bases short, with 14 bases between. The CDR3 sequence is CASSLRAGASPLHF. CDR3 DNA: TGTGCCAGCAGCCTACGGGCAGGGGCTTCACCCCTCCACTTT.

This clonotype was observed many times. The V and J genes are TRBV9 and TRBJ2-3; D may correspond to TRBD1 or TRBD2 (5 bases each). Per the germline V gene, CDR1 is SGDLS and CDR2 is YYNGEE. With 4 bases removed from V and 6 bases from J, the gap between germline ends came to 18 bases. This CDR3 has 15 amino acids. Here the CDR3 DNA reads TGTGCCAGCAGCCCCCCGGGACCAGCCACGGATACGCAGTATTTT. It is translated as CASSPPGPATDTQYF.

The table lists this clonotype with many counts. The chain joins TRBV29-1 to TRBJ1-4; possibly TRBD1 for D (6 bases). Trimming took 4 bases from V and 8 from J, leaving 17 bases between them. The CDR3 is 14 amino acids. Germline V gene lookup returns CDR1 SQVTM and CDR2 ANQGSEA. The CDR3 loop is CSVAVGGRGEKLFF. CDR3 nucleotide sequence: TGCAGCGTTGCCGTCGGGGGGCGTGGAGAAAAACTGTTTTTT. The full variable domain, with the rest looked up from reference TRBV29-1 and TRBJ1-4, is SAVISQKPSRDICQRGTSLTIQCQVDSQVTMMFWYRQQPGQSLTLIATANQGSEATYESGFVIDKFPISRPNLTFSTLTVSNMSPEDSSIYLCSVAVGGRGEKLFFGSGTQLSVL.

This clonotype was found many times. This chain links TRBV18 with TRBJ2-3; D might be TRBD1 (6 bases). CDR1 KGHSH and CDR2 LQKENI come from the germline V gene. The CDR3 contains 15 residues. V lost 3 bases and J lost 0, with 10 bases in between. The CDR3 bases are TGTGCCAGCTCACCTGGACAGACTAGCACAGATACGCAGTATTTT. As protein: CASSPGQTSTDTQYF.